This T cell receptor (beta chain) was recorded in a study of T cell responses to AZD1222 COVID-19 vaccine. As for the study in general: It was second doses at about 4 or about 12 weeks that were pooled. Study findings and constraints: Females made up more of the donors, who were largely white British, and clonal diversity may have come out too low. Regions 160-218 and 743-854 held dominance among vaccine-associated CD4 TCRs, which spanned spike. As reported, nearly half of all spike-specific TCRs target variant regions that are unmutated.

Method: immunoSEQ multiplex PCR; TCRdb's copy keeps in-frame clones and lacks some. The sample carries over 60,000 clones, 87% recorded once. With respect to this clone: No antigen is known for it.

The J segment lost 7 bases and the V segment lost 0 bases, leaving 2 bases of the junction unmatched. This CDR3 spans 13 amino acids. The chain has TRBV12-3 or TRBV12-4 and TRBJ1-2, with TRBD1 matching over 7 bases. The sequence was collected from an adult in good health. The sequenced sample was peripheral blood, obtained on day 0 of AZD1222 vaccination. The CDR3 region is CASSLAGGGGYTF. For the CDR3, the DNA is TGTGCCAGCAGTTTAGCAGGGGGCGGTGGCTACACCTTC.